This is a list of T cell receptor beta chains from one sample in a study of T cell responses to AZD1222 COVID-19 vaccine. Profiled with immunoSEQ multiplex PCR; TCRdb holds only in-frame clones, not every one. Here the sample spans about 83,000 clones, 75% to 95% being singletons. The sample here was peripheral blood, taken 28 days after the second AZD1222 dose. The receptor set was obtained from an adult who received the AZD1222 COVID-19 vaccine. The CDR3 runs from the conserved cysteine through the conserved F or W. A D gene is named only where the DNA matches it firmly. Clone size is given for some rows only: seen once, a few or many times, or a class if the clone is expanded.

CDR3aa	CDR3nt	abundance	v_gene	j_gene	d_gene
CASSVGGGVGYTF	TGTGCCAGCAGCGTAGGCGGGGGCGTTGGCTACACCTTC	few	TRBV9	TRBJ1-2	NA
CASSLIFGPSGQPYEQYF	TGTGCCAGCAGTTTAATCTTCGGGCCCTCCGGACAGCCCTACGAGCAGTACTTC	NA	TRBV28	TRBJ2-7	NA
CASSYRWEGNQPQHF	TGTGCCAGCAGTTACAGGTGGGAGGGCAATCAGCCCCAGCATTTT	NA	TRBV6-2/TRBV6-3	TRBJ1-5	NA
CASSLRRAATFYYTDTQYF	TGTGCCAGCAGCTTGAGGCGGGCGGCTACGTTCTACTACACAGATACGCAGTATTTT	once	TRBV5-6	TRBJ2-3	NA
CSVSYLAYNEQFF	TGCAGCGTTAGTTACCTAGCGTACAATGAGCAGTTCTTC	few	TRBV29-1	TRBJ2-1	NA
CASSQLAGVSEQYF	TGTGCCAGCTCGCAACTAGCGGGAGTTTCCGAGCAGTACTTC	NA	TRBV18	TRBJ2-7	TRBD2
CASSLQGASETQYF	TGTGCCAGCAGCTTGCAGGGGGCTTCAGAGACCCAGTACTTC	NA	TRBV7-3	TRBJ2-5	TRBD1
CASSMIGGQETQYF	TGTGCCAGTAGTATGATAGGGGGTCAAGAGACCCAGTACTTC	NA	TRBV19	TRBJ2-5	NA
CASSPWGEGTGEQYF	TGTGCCAGCAGCCCCTGGGGCGAAGGGACGGGTGAGCAGTACTTC	NA	TRBV11-2	TRBJ2-7	NA
CASSNDGWTRGNTGELFF	TGTGCCAGCAGCAACGATGGTTGGACACGAGGGAACACCGGGGAGCTGTTTTTT	NA	TRBV21-1	TRBJ2-2	NA
CASSFSPGPSTDTQYF	TGTGCCAGCAGCTTTAGCCCGGGACCAAGCACAGATACGCAGTATTTT	NA	TRBV7-6	TRBJ2-3	NA
CASSVRGFGTEAFF	TGTGCCAGCAGCGTACGGGGGTTCGGCACTGAAGCTTTCTTT	NA	TRBV9	TRBJ1-1	NA
CASSVGGGPAYNSPLHF	TGTGCCAGCAGTGTAGGTGGGGGTCCAGCCTATAATTCACCCCTCCACTTT	NA	TRBV27	TRBJ1-6	NA
CASSRQGAQGGELFF	TGTGCCAGCAGCCGGCAGGGGGCGCAAGGCGGGGAGCTGTTTTTT	NA	TRBV7-3	TRBJ2-2	TRBD1
CASSLIGGGSYNEQFF	TGTGCCAGCAGCTTAATAGGAGGGGGGTCCTACAATGAGCAGTTCTTC	NA	TRBV13	TRBJ2-1	NA
CSASRGPHYNEQFF	TGCAGTGCTAGTCGGGGGCCCCACTACAATGAGCAGTTCTTC	NA	TRBV20-1	TRBJ2-1	NA
CASKEGGSAYEQYF	TGTGCCAGCAAGGAGGGAGGGAGTGCCTACGAGCAGTACTTC	NA	TRBV6-5	TRBJ2-7	TRBD2
CASSHGHRGDGYTF	TGTGCCAGCAGCCATGGACACAGGGGGGATGGCTACACCTTC	NA	TRBV3-1/TRBV3-2	TRBJ1-2	TRBD1
CASSRTVAYEQYF	TGTGCCAGCAGCCGGACGGTGGCCTACGAGCAGTACTTC	NA	TRBV3-1/TRBV3-2	TRBJ2-7	NA
CASSLYASGNPVYGYTF	TGTGCCAGCAGCTTATATGCTTCGGGGAACCCGGTCTATGGCTACACCTTC	NA	TRBV7-9	TRBJ1-2	NA
CALKGAGQLLYGYTF	TGTGCTCTTAAAGGGGCAGGACAGCTACTCTATGGCTACACCTTC	NA	TRBV30	TRBJ1-2	NA
CASSLAGGWGYTF	TGTGCCAGCAGCTTGGCGGGGGGCTGGGGCTACACCTTC	NA	TRBV5-4	TRBJ1-2	NA
CASRLGTAYGYTF	TGTGCCAGCAGACTAGGGACAGCGTATGGCTACACCTTC	NA	TRBV28	TRBJ1-2	TRBD1
CASREDRNYGYTF	TGTGCCAGCAGAGAGGACAGAAACTATGGCTACACCTTC	NA	TRBV6-5	TRBJ1-2	NA
CASSDGQSIYYEQYF	TGTGCCAGCAGCGACGGACAGTCGATATACTACGAGCAGTACTTC	NA	TRBV6-6	TRBJ2-7	NA
CASSGGDRLAVTGNTGELFF	TGTGCCAGCAGCGGGGGAGATAGGCTAGCGGTAACCGGGAACACCGGGGAGCTGTTTTTT	once	TRBV11-3	TRBJ2-2	TRBD2
CASSLLDRVTGNQPQHF	TGTGCCAGCAGTTTGTTGGACAGGGTCACTGGCAATCAGCCCCAGCATTTT	NA	TRBV28	TRBJ1-5	TRBD1
CSVGSPRDEQFF	TGCAGCGTTGGGAGCCCCAGGGATGAGCAGTTCTTC	NA	TRBV29-1	TRBJ2-1	NA
CATSGRRHRDSTYEQYF	TGTGCCACCAGCGGAAGACGACACCGGGACAGTACCTACGAGCAGTACTTC	NA	TRBV15	TRBJ2-7	TRBD1
CASSHLGGGTEAFF	TGTGCCAGCAGCCACCTCGGGGGGGGCACTGAAGCTTTCTTT	NA	TRBV4-2	TRBJ1-1	NA
CASRQTINQPQHF	TGCGCCAGCAGACAGACCATAAATCAGCCCCAGCATTTT	NA	TRBV5-1	TRBJ1-5	NA
CASSLLVGNTEAFF	TGTGCCAGCAGCTTGCTAGTCGGGAACACTGAAGCTTTCTTT	NA	TRBV11-1	TRBJ1-1	NA
CSVEETVDNEQFF	TGCAGCGTTGAAGAAACGGTGGACAATGAGCAGTTCTTC	NA	TRBV29-1	TRBJ2-1	NA
CSVREAGGAEAFF	TGCAGCGTTCGAGAGGCTGGGGGCGCTGAAGCTTTCTTT	NA	TRBV29-1	TRBJ1-1	NA
CASSRDVGYEQYF	TGTGCCAGCAGCCGGGACGTGGGATACGAGCAGTACTTC	once	TRBV5-5	TRBJ2-7	NA
CASSLTSGSDTQYF	TGTGCCAGCAGCTTAACTAGCGGGAGTGATACGCAGTATTTT	NA	TRBV7-2	TRBJ2-3	TRBD2
CASSYSMTGVGEKLFF	TGTGCCAGCAGTTACTCAATGACAGGGGTGGGTGAAAAACTGTTTTTT	NA	TRBV6-6	TRBJ1-4	TRBD1
CASSSTWTSGTHNEQFF	TGTGCCAGCAGTTCTACATGGACTAGCGGGACCCACAATGAGCAGTTCTTC	NA	TRBV3-1/TRBV3-2	TRBJ2-1	TRBD2
CASSAGGKGQETQYF	TGTGCCAGCAGTGCCGGTGGCAAGGGACAAGAGACCCAGTACTTC	few	TRBV7-9	TRBJ2-5	NA
CASSHGLAGGKPYEQYF	TGCGCCAGCAGCCATGGACTAGCGGGAGGGAAGCCCTACGAGCAGTACTTC	once	TRBV5-1	TRBJ2-7	TRBD2
CASSYLGGAYNEQFF	TGTGCCAGCAGTTACCTGGGAGGTGCCTACAATGAGCAGTTCTTC	NA	TRBV6-2/TRBV6-3	TRBJ2-1	NA
CASSRGLAGLNEQFF	TGTGCCAGCAGTCGCGGACTAGCGGGCCTAAATGAGCAGTTCTTC	NA	TRBV6-6	TRBJ2-1	TRBD2
CASSLGFKEQFF	TGTGCCAGCAGTTTGGGATTTAAGGAGCAGTTCTTC	NA	TRBV28	TRBJ2-1	NA
CATSDRTARPQHF	TGTGCCACCAGTGATCGGACGGCCCGTCCCCAGCATTTT	NA	TRBV24-1	TRBJ1-5	NA
CASSRNRDSSYNEQFF	TGCGCCAGCAGCCGAAACCGGGACAGCTCCTACAATGAGCAGTTCTTC	NA	TRBV4-1	TRBJ2-1	TRBD1
CASSQPGTVAYEQYF	TGCGCCAGCAGCCAACCCGGGACAGTAGCCTACGAGCAGTACTTC	NA	TRBV4-1	TRBJ2-7	TRBD1
CASSVPGGHEKLFF	TGTGCCAGCAGTGTGCCAGGAGGTCACGAAAAACTGTTTTTT	NA	TRBV25-1	TRBJ1-4	NA
CACRDYRTDTQYF	TGTGCCTGCCGGGACTACCGCACAGATACGCAGTATTTT	NA	TRBV30	TRBJ2-3	TRBD2
CASSQDGTGGSYEQYF	TGCGCCAGCAGCCAAGATGGGACAGGGGGCTCCTACGAGCAGTACTTC	once	TRBV4-3	TRBJ2-7	TRBD1
CASSFRGPGGNEQFF	TGTGCCAGCAGTTTCCGTGGACCAGGGGGCAATGAGCAGTTCTTC	NA	TRBV27	TRBJ2-1	TRBD1
CSVSRLAGGSYEQYF	TGCAGCGTTTCAAGACTAGCGGGAGGGTCCTACGAGCAGTACTTC	NA	TRBV29-1	TRBJ2-7	TRBD2
CASSLTGQGGEQYF	TGCGCCAGCAGCTTGACGGGACAGGGGGGCGAGCAGTACTTC	NA	TRBV5-1	TRBJ2-7	TRBD1
CASSFGTHQPQHF	TGTGCCAGCAGCTTCGGGACACATCAGCCCCAGCATTTT	NA	TRBV7-4	TRBJ1-5	NA
CASSELAGDYNEQFF	TGCGCCAGCAGTGAGCTAGCGGGGGATTACAATGAGCAGTTCTTC	NA	TRBV10-2	TRBJ2-1	TRBD2
CASSYVQGNTEAFF	TGTGCCAGCAGTTACGTACAGGGGAACACTGAAGCTTTCTTT	NA	TRBV6-5	TRBJ1-1	NA
CASSEEANTEAFF	TGTGCCAGCAGTGAAGAGGCGAACACTGAAGCTTTCTTT	NA	TRBV2	TRBJ1-1	NA
CASSQRLETQYF	TGTGCCAGCAGCCAACGTTTGGAGACCCAGTACTTC	NA	TRBV3-1/TRBV3-2	TRBJ2-5	NA
CASSPGNTEAFF	TGTGCCAGCAGTCCGGGGAACACTGAAGCTTTCTTT	once	TRBV28	TRBJ1-1	NA
CASSLEGGYGYTF	TGCGCCAGCAGCTTGGAGGGGGGATATGGCTACACCTTC	NA	TRBV5-1	TRBJ1-2	NA
CASSVGSGEKLFF	TGTGCCAGCAGCGTAGGGTCAGGAGAAAAACTGTTTTTT	few	TRBV9	TRBJ1-4	NA